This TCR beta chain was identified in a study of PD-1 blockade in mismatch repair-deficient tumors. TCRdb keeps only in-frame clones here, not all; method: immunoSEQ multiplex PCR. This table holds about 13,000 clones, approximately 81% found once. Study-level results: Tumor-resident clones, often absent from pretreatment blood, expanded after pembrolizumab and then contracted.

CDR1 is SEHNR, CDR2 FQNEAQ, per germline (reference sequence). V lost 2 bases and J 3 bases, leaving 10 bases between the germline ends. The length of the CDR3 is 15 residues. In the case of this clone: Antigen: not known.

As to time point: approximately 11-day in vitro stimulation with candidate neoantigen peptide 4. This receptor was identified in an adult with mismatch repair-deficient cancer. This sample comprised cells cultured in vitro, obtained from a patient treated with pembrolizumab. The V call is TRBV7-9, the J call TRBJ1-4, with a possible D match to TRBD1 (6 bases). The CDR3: CASSLTQGSNEKLFF. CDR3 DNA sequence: TGTGCCAGCAGCTTAACCCAGGGGTCTAATGAAAAACTGTTTTTT.